The source of this TCR beta chain is a study of technical replicates of blood from a few donors. The CDR3 loop spans 14 amino acids. Germline lookup yields CDR1 SGHDT and CDR2 YYEEEE. Trimming left V 1 base short and J 0 bases short, with 7 bases between. Profiled with immunoSEQ multiplex PCR; TCRdb holds only in-frame clones, not every one. In the table there are tens of thousands of clones, approximately 93% of which are singletons. The table lists this clone with a count of one. The rearrangement joins TRBV5-6 to TRBJ1-1; D remains ambiguous. The clonotype was recovered from a human donor in good health. The specimen was T cells isolated from PBMCs. CDR3 DNA sequence: TGTGCCAGCAGCTTGTCCCTTTTGAACACTGAAGCTTTCTTT. It translates to CASSLSLLNTEAFF.